The 29 T cell receptor beta chains presented below share a single source sample, sequenced in a study of T cells in Graves' hyperthyroidism and ophthalmopathy. It was RNA transcripts that yielded the amplified TCR beta CDR3 regions. HTBI primers were employed in a first-round RT-PCR of the TCR CDR3. TCRdb re-called the multiplex PCR reads through MiXCR, storing one row per CDR3 protein. Seen here are approximately 490,000 distinct CDR3 sequences, approximately 22% observed once, and the top ten hold around 50%. Source material: blood. These receptors all stem from a woman in her 70s with Graves' ophthalmopathy.

This clonotype was picked up a small number of times. The V gene is TRBV28, the J gene TRBJ1-3, with D maybe TRBD1 (6 bases). Trimming shortened V by 5 bases and J by 4 bases, and 9 bases separated the two germline ends. Per germline, CDR1 MDHEN and CDR2 SYDVKM. The CDR3 runs to 13 residues. CDR3 protein: CASSIGQGNTIYF. DNA for the CDR3: TGTGCCAGCAGTATCGGACAGGGAAACACCATATATTTT.

This chain connects TRBV5-6 to TRBJ2-6, with 7 bases lining up with TRBD1. Germline V gives CDR1 SGHDT, CDR2 YYEEEE. V shed 5 bases and J 3 bases; nucleotides not matched to a gene: 5. This CDR3 has 15 residues. CDR3 DNA sequence: TGTGCCAGCAGACACAGGGGTTATGGGGCCAACGTCCTGACTTTC. Residues: CASRHRGYGANVLTF.

The V and J genes are TRBV28 and TRBJ2-2, with 10 bases identical to TRBD1. This CDR3 spans 16 amino acids. CDR1 and CDR2 (germline): MDHEN, SYDVKM. J gave up 6 bases and V 6 bases, and 10 bases lay outside the gene matches. Written as DNA, the CDR3 is TGTGCCAGCAGCCCTCGGAAGGGACAGGGGCCCGGGGAGCTGTTTTTT. This gives the protein CASSPRKGQGPGELFF.

The chain links TRBV7-9 to TRBJ1-2, with D uncertain. Germline V CDR1 and CDR2: SEHNR, FQNEAQ (reference sequence). The CDR3 has 12 residues. Trimming cost V 0 bases and J 8 bases, with 7 bases left between them. The CDR3 sequence is CASSLAERGYTF. The CDR3 nucleotides read TGTGCCAGCAGCTTAGCGGAGAGGGGCTACACCTTC. Full variable domain (rest looked up from reference TRBV7-9 and TRBJ1-2): DTGVSQNPRHKITKRGQNVTFRCDPISEHNRLYWYRQTLGQGPEFLTYFQNEAQLEKSRLLSDRFSAERPKGSFSTLEIQRTEQGDSAMYLCASSLAERGYTFGSGTRLTVV.

The sample holds many counts of this clonotype. The chain employs TRBV6-1 and TRBJ1-5; no clear D gene. The ends were cut back, 4 bases at V and 4 bases at J, with 11 bases in the middle. CDR1 is MNHNS and CDR2 is SASEGT in the germline V gene. This CDR3 is 14 amino acids long. The CDR3 sequence: CASSALDGNQPQHF. The CDR3 DNA is TGTGCCAGCAGTGCACTGGACGGTAATCAGCCCCAGCATTTT.

The chain has TRBV28 and TRBJ1-4; D is unresolved. The CDR3 covers 14 residues. The ends were cut back, 8 bases at V and 8 bases at J, with 18 bases in the middle. Germline values: CDR1 MDHEN, CDR2 SYDVKM. The CDR3 DNA follows: TGTGCCAGCGGCAGAGACCCTAAGGTAGAAAAACTGTTTTTT. This translates into CASGRDPKVEKLFF.

This clonotype was detected many times. This chain links TRBV14 with TRBJ1-6, with D unclear. CDR1 SGHDN and CDR2 FVKESK come from the germline V gene. V lost 4 bases, J lost 12 bases, and 13 bases lay in between. CDR3 length: 13 residues. CDR3 coding DNA: TGTGCCAGCAGCCGGGGTTTCGGAGGACCCCTCCACTTT. Translating gives CASSRGFGGPLHF.

This clonotype was counted a few times. The chain employs TRBV18 and TRBJ2-7; D not certain. CDR1 is KGHSH and CDR2 is LQKENI in the germline V gene. This CDR3 contains 18 residues. V lost 2 bases and J 6 bases, leaving 26 bases between the germline ends. CDR3 sequence reads: CASSPLKDVIPGPGEQYF. The CDR3 DNA reads as TGTGCCAGCTCACCATTAAAGGACGTAATCCCCGGACCGGGCGAGCAGTACTTC. The whole variable domain, filled in from reference TRBV18 and TRBJ2-7, reads NAGVMQNPRHLVRRRGQEARLRCSPMKGHSHVYWYRQLPEEGLKFMVYLQKENIIDESGMPKERFSAEFPKEGPSILRIQQVVRGDSAAYFCASSPLKDVIPGPGEQYFGPGTRLTVT.

This clonotype has a count of ten or more. The V and J genes are TRBV7-2 and TRBJ2-3; 7 nucleotides match TRBD2. The trim removed 0 bases at V and 2 bases at J, leaving 8 bases unmatched. The CDR3 totals 17 residues. Germline CDR1 is SGHTA and CDR2 is FQGNSA. The CDR3 DNA reads TGTGCCAGCAGCTTAGCGCCCAGCGGGACCTCCACAGATACGCAGTATTTT. Amino acid sequence: CASSLAPSGTSTDTQYF.

This chain links TRBV4-3 with TRBJ1-1, with D unclear. Germline CDR1 and CDR2: LGHNA and YSLEER. Between the trimmed V and J ends, which lost 2 bases and 1 base, there was a span of 11 bases. The CDR3 is 15 residues long. CDR3 loop: CASSQRYNSNTEAFF. CDR3 DNA sequence: TGCGCCAGCAGCCAAAGATACAACTCGAACACTGAAGCTTTCTTT.

This clonotype appeared many times. The chain is built from TRBV11-2 and TRBJ1-2; D gene ambiguous. V shed 5 bases and J shed 8 bases, with 12 bases lying between them. The CDR3 is 12 amino acids. Germline V gene sequence: CDR1 SGHAT, CDR2 FQNNGV. The CDR3 DNA reads as TGTGCCAGCAGCCTGTGGTCAGAAGGCTACACCTTC. Translated: CASSLWSEGYTF.

J is TRBJ1-4 and V is TRBV7-9; the D gene is possibly TRBD1 (5 bases). Trimming took off 1 base at V and 0 bases at J, with 9 bases between the two ends. The CDR3 has 16 amino acids. From germline, CDR1 is SEHNR and CDR2 FQNEAQ (reference sequence). CDR3 nucleotides: TGTGCCAGCAGCTTAGGGGGGGGGACAACTAATGAAAAACTGTTTTTT. This encodes CASSLGGGTTNEKLFF. Using reference TRBV7-9 and TRBJ1-4 for the parts outside the CDR3, the full variable domain is DTGVSQNPRHKITKRGQNVTFRCDPISEHNRLYWYRQTLGQGPEFLTYFQNEAQLEKSRLLSDRFSAERPKGSFSTLEIQRTEQGDSAMYLCASSLGGGTTNEKLFFGSGTQLSVL.

The J gene is TRBJ1-6, the V gene TRBV10-3; D remains ambiguous. Between the trimmed V and J ends, which lost 6 bases and 0 bases, there was a span of 9 bases. CDR1 ENHRY and CDR2 SYGVKD come from the germline V gene. CDR3 length equals 15 residues. The DNA of the CDR3 is TGTGCCATCAGCGGAACCAGCTCCTATAATTCACCCCTCCACTTT. Translated, it gives CAISGTSSYNSPLHF.

The chain combines TRBV6-1 with TRBJ2-1, with a weak D call TRBD1 (5 bases). Germline-derived CDR1 and CDR2 are MNHNS and SASEGT. The CDR3 is 11 residues long. The V gene lost 7 bases and the J gene lost 12 bases, with 13 bases spanning the gap. This CDR3 is CASTGARGQFF. The CDR3 region has the DNA TGTGCCAGCACAGGAGCTAGGGGGCAGTTCTTC.

There are many counts of this clonotype. J is TRBJ2-7 and V is TRBV7-2; tentative D call: TRBD1 (6 bases). Germline V gene data show CDR1 as SGHTA and CDR2 as FQGNSA. With 0 bases removed from V and 5 bases from J, the gap between germline ends came to 20 bases. The CDR3 length is 17 residues. CDR3 DNA sequence: TGTGCCAGCAGCTTAGCCCCGGCAGGGGCAGGGAAGAACGAGCAGTACTTC. This translates into CASSLAPAGAGKNEQYF.

This clonotype has ten or more counts. The V call is TRBV11-2, the J call TRBJ2-1; possible D gene TRBD2, 5 bases. There are 16 residues in the CDR3. Looked up from germline, CDR1 is SGHAT and CDR2 is FQNNGV. Trimming took 4 bases from V and 4 from J, leaving 17 bases between them. CDR3 residues: CASSWSAGNTYNEQFF. CDR3 sequence (DNA): TGTGCCAGCAGCTGGTCGGCGGGCAATACGTACAATGAGCAGTTCTTC.

This clonotype was found a few times. The J gene is TRBJ1-1, the V gene TRBV5-1; D uncertain. The V and J ends lost 0 bases and 0 bases respectively, with 15 bases between them. The CDR3 extends over 17 amino acids. Germline values: CDR1 SGHRS, CDR2 YFSETQ. The CDR3 region is CASSLGDGFPMNTEAFF. In nucleotides, the CDR3 is TGCGCCAGCAGCTTGGGAGACGGGTTTCCTATGAACACTGAAGCTTTCTTT.

This clonotype was seen ten or more times. The chain joins TRBV24-1 to TRBJ2-1; 12 bases match TRBD2. Germline V gene sequence: CDR1 KGHDR, CDR2 SFDVKD. V gave up 3 bases and J gave up 7 bases; unmatched junction bases: 6. The CDR3 runs to 16 residues. The CDR3 region is CATSDPSGRGGNEQFF. The DNA for the CDR3 is TGTGCCACCAGTGATCCTAGCGGGAGGGGCGGGAATGAGCAGTTCTTC.

This chain links TRBV7-9 with TRBJ1-5; no definite D call. There are 12 residues in the CDR3. Trimming removed 5 bases from V and 9 bases from J, with 11 bases in between. Per germline, CDR1 SEHNR and CDR2 FQNEAQ (reference sequence). CDR3 in DNA: TGTGCCAGCAGCCGGGATTTAGGGCCCCAGCATTTT. Amino acid sequence: CASSRDLGPQHF.

The CDR3 reads CASSPRRRYEQYF. The CDR3 DNA reads TGCGCCAGCAGCCCCCGCAGGAGATACGAGCAGTACTTC. The chain uses TRBV4-1 and TRBJ2-7; no clear D gene. Germline assignment: CDR1 MGHRA and CDR2 YSYEKL. The CDR3 consists of 13 residues. Trimming cost V 4 bases and J 4 bases, with 11 bases left between them.

The chain couples TRBV27 to TRBJ2-1, with a possible D match to TRBD1 (5 bases). CDR3 length: 13 residues. Germline CDR1 MNHEY, CDR2 SMNVEV (reference sequence). Trimming pared 4 bases from V and 4 bases from J, leaving 8 bases between. The CDR3 region is CASSSTVYNEQFF. CDR3 coding DNA: TGTGCCAGCAGTTCGACAGTTTACAATGAGCAGTTCTTC.

This clonotype showed up just a few times. The CDR3 nucleotides are TGTGCCAGCAGCTTGGCGACAGGGAGGCTTGGCTACACCTTC. Translated, it gives CASSLATGRLGYTF. This chain links TRBV5-6 with TRBJ1-2; TRBD1 aligns across 7 bases. This CDR3 is 14 amino acids long. CDR1 is SGHDT, CDR2 YYEEEE, per germline. The V gene end was trimmed by 0 bases and the J gene end by 7 bases; junction bases not matched to a gene: 6.

This clonotype was counted many times. The V gene is TRBV6-1, the J gene TRBJ2-1, with 8 bases that match TRBD1. V was pared by 5 bases and J by 0 bases, with 6 bases of the junction left unmatched. Germline-derived CDR1 and CDR2 are MNHNS and SASEGT. The CDR3 runs to 16 residues. Here the CDR3 DNA reads TGTGCCAGCAGTACCAGACAGGGGAGCTCCTACAATGAGCAGTTCTTC. Residues: CASSTRQGSSYNEQFF.

Of note for this clonotype: Relative to the germline gene, one junction end is altered; a read error may explain this. The V gene is TRBV6-1, the J gene TRBJ2-1; D unclear. This CDR3 comprises 15 residues. Germline CDR1 and CDR2: MNHNS and SASEGT. The CDR3 bases are TGTGCCAGCAGTGAGCTGCAGCAGGTCTACAATGGGCAGTTCTTC. Translated: CASSELQQVYNGQFF.

CDR3 DNA: TGTGCCAGCAGTCGAGAGGTCGGTTACTATGGCTACACCTTC. Translated: CASSREVGYYGYTF. The rearrangement uses TRBV27 and TRBJ1-2; the D is unclear. Germline V gene data show CDR1 as MNHEY and CDR2 as SMNVEV (reference sequence). The V gene lost 5 bases and the J gene lost 3 bases, with 13 bases spanning the gap. This CDR3 contains 14 residues.

The chain couples TRBV11-3 to TRBJ2-6, with 12 bases lining up with TRBD1. CDR3 size: 20 residues. V dropped 5 bases and J dropped 1; count of bases not matched to a gene: 12. Germline CDR1 is SGHNT and CDR2 is YENEEA. CDR3 residues: CASSPGTGGGGYSGANVLTF. The CDR3 DNA sequence: TGTGCCAGCAGCCCCGGGACAGGGGGCGGTGGGTATTCTGGGGCCAACGTCCTGACTTTC.

This sequence joins TRBV10-3 and TRBJ1-6; TRBD1 matches at 8 bases. Trimming at V came to 6 bases and at J to 10 bases, leaving 8 bases not matched to a gene. There are 14 residues in the CDR3. Germline V lookup: CDR1 ENHRY, CDR2 SYGVKD. The CDR3, as DNA: TGTGCCATCAGAACAGGGGGGATTGGATCACCCCTCCACTTT. Translation: CAIRTGGIGSPLHF.

The chain has TRBV7-4 and TRBJ1-5, with 8 bases lining up with TRBD1. The CDR3 totals 16 residues. V shed 1 base, J shed 7 bases, and the junction held 9 bases outside the gene matches. Germline-derived CDR1 and CDR2 are SGHVT and SQSDAQ. In DNA form, the CDR3 reads TGTGCCAGCAGCTTAGTACCAGGACAGGGTAGGCAGCCCCAGCATTTT. Encoded protein: CASSLVPGQGRQPQHF.

This clonotype was counted at least ten times. The chain is built from TRBV28 and TRBJ1-1; a weak D match, TRBD1 (5 bases). The V end lost 6 bases, the J end lost 3 bases, and 14 bases lay between the germline ends. CDR3 length: 14 amino acids. Germline CDR1 reads MDHEN; CDR2 reads SYDVKM. CDR3 loop: CASRPWGDYTEAFF. The DNA of the CDR3 is TGTGCCAGCAGGCCATGGGGGGACTACACTGAAGCTTTCTTT.